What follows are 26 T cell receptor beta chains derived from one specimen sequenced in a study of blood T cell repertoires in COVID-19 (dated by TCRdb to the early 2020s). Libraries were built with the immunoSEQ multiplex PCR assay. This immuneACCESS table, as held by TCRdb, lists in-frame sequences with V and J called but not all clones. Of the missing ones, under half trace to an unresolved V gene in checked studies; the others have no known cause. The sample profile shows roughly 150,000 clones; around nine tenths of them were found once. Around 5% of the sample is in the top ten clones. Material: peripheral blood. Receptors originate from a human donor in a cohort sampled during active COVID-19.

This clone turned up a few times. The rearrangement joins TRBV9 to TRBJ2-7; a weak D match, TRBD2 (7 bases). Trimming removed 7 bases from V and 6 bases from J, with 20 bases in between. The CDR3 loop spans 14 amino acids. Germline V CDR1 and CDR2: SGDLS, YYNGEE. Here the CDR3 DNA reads TGTGCCAGCGGGGACGGGGGGCAATCTCTCGAGCAGTACTTC. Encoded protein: CASGDGGQSLEQYF.

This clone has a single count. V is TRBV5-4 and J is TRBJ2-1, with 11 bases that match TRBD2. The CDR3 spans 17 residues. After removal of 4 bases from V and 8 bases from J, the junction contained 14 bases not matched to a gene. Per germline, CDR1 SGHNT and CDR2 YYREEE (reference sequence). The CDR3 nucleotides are TGTGCCAGCAGCCGGACCCATGGGCTACTAGCGGGAGATGAGCAGTTCTTC. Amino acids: CASSRTHGLLAGDEQFF. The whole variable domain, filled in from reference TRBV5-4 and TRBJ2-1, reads ETGVTQSPTHLIKTRGQQVTLRCSSQSGHNTVSWYQQALGQGPQFIFQYYREEENGRGNFPPRFSGLQFPNYSSELNVNALELDDSALYLCASSRTHGLLAGDEQFFGPGTRLTVL.

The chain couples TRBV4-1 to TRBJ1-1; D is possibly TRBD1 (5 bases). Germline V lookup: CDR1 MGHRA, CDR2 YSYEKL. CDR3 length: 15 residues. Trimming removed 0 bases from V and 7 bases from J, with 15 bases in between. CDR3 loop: CASSQDGGWGGEAFF. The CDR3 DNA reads TGCGCCAGCAGCCAAGATGGCGGTTGGGGCGGTGAAGCTTTCTTT.

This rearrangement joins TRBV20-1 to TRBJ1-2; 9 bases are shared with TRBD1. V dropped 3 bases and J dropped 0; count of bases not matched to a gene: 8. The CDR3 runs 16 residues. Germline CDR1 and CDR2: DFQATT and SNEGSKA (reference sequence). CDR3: CSASLDRGGPNYGYTF. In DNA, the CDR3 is TGCAGTGCTAGTCTGGACAGGGGCGGTCCTAACTATGGCTACACCTTC.

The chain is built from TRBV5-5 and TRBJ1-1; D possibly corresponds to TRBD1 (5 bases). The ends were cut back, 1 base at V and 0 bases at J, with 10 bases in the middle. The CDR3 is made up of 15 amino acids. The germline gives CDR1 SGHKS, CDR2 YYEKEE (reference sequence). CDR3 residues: CASSLTRQMNTEAFF. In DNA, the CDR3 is TGTGCCAGCAGCTTGACGCGACAGATGAACACTGAAGCTTTCTTT.

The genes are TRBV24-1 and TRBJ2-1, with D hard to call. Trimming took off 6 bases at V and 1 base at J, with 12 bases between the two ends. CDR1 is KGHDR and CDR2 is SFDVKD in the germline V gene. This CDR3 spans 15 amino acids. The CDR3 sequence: CATSSAFRSYNEQFF. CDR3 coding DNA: TGTGCCACCAGTAGTGCTTTCAGGTCCTACAATGAGCAGTTCTTC.

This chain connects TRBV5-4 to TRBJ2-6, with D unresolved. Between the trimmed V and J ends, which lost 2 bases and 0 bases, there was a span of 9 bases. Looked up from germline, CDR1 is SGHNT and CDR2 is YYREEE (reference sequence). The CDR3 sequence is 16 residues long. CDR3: CASSFKESSGANVLTF. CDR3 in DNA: TGTGCCAGCAGCTTTAAGGAGAGCTCTGGGGCCAACGTCCTGACTTTC. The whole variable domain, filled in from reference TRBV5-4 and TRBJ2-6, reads ETGVTQSPTHLIKTRGQQVTLRCSSQSGHNTVSWYQQALGQGPQFIFQYYREEENGRGNFPPRFSGLQFPNYSSELNVNALELDDSALYLCASSFKESSGANVLTFGAGSRLTVL.

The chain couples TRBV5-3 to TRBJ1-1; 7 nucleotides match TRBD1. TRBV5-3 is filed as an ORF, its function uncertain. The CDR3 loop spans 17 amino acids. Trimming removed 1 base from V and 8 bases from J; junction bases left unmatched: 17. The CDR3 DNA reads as TGTGCCAGAAGCTTGACACCGGGACAGCAAGTTCCGCCCGAAGCTTTCTTT. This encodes CARSLTPGQQVPPEAFF.

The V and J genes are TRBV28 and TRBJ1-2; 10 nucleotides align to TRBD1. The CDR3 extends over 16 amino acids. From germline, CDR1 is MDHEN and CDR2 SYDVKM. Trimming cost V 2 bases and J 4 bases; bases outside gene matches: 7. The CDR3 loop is CASSLAGTGERYGYTF. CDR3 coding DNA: TGTGCCAGCAGTTTAGCCGGGACAGGGGAACGCTATGGCTACACCTTC.

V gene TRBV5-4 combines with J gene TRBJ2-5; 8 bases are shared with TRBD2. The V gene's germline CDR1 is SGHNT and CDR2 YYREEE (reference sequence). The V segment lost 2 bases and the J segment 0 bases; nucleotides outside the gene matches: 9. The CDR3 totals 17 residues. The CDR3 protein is CASSFGGVAGNQETQYF. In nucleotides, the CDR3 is TGTGCCAGCAGCTTCGGGGGTGTAGCGGGGAACCAAGAGACCCAGTACTTC.

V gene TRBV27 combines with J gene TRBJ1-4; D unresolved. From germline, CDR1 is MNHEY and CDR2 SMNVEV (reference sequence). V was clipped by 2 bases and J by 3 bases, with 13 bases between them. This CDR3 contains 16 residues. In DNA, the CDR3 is TGTGCCAGCAGTTTAGTGGGGAGTGTAGCTAATGAAAAACTGTTTTTT. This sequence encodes CASSLVGSVANEKLFF.

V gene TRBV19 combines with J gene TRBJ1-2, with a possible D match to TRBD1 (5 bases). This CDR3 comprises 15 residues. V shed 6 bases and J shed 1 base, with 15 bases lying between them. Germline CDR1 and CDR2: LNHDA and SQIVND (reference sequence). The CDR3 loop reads CASSIDSTVNYGYTF. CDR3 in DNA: TGTGCCAGTAGCATTGACAGCACCGTTAACTATGGCTACACCTTC.

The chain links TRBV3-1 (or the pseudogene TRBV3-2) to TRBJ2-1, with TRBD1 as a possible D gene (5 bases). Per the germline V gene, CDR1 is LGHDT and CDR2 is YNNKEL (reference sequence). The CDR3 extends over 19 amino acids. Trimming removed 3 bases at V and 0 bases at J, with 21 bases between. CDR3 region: CASSHRPRGSQSSYNEQFF. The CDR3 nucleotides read TGTGCCAGCAGCCATCGGCCAAGGGGCTCACAAAGCTCCTACAATGAGCAGTTCTTC.

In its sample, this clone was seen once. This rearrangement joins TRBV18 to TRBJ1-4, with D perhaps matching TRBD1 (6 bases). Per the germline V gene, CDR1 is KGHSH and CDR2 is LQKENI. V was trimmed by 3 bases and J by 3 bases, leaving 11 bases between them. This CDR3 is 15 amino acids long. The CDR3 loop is CASSPETGSNEKLFF. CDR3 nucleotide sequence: TGTGCCAGCTCACCTGAAACAGGGTCTAATGAAAAACTGTTTTTT.

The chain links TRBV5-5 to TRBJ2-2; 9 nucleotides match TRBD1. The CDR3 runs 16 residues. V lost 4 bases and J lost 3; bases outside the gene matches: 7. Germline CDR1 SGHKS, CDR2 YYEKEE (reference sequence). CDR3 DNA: TGTGCCAGCAGCGGGCTAGGGGACAGGGACACCGGGGAGCTGTTTTTT. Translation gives CASSGLGDRDTGELFF.

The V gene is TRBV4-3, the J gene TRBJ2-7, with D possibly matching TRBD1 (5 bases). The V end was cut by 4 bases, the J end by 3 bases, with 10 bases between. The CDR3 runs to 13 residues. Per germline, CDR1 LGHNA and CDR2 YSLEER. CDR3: CASSPQDSYEQYF. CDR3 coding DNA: TGCGCCAGCAGCCCCCAAGACAGCTACGAGCAGTACTTC.

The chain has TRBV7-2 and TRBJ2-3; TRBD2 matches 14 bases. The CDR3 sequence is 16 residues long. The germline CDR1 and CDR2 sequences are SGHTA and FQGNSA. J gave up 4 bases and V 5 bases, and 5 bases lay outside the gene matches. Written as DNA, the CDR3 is TGTGCCAGCAGCATAGGACTAGCGGGGGGCGCAGATACGCAGTATTTT. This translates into CASSIGLAGGADTQYF.

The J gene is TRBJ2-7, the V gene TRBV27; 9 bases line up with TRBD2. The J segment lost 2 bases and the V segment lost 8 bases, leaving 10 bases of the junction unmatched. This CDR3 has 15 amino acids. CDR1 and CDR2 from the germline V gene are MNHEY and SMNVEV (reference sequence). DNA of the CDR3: TGTGCCAGCGGCGAAATAGCGGGGGTAACCTACGAGCAGTACTTC. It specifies CASGEIAGVTYEQYF.

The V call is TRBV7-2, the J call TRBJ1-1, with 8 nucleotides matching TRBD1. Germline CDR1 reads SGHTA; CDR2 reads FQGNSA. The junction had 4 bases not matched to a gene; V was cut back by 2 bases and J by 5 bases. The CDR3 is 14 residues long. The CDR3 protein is CASSLPTGATEAFF. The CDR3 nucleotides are TGTGCCAGCAGCTTACCGACAGGGGCGACTGAAGCTTTCTTT.

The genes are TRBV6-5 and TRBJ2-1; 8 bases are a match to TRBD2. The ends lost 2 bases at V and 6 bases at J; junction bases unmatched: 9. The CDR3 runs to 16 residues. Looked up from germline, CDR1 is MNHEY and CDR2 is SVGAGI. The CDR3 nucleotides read TGTGCCAGCAGTTACGGCGGGACTAGTAACTTCAATGAGCAGTTCTTC. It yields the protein CASSYGGTSNFNEQFF.

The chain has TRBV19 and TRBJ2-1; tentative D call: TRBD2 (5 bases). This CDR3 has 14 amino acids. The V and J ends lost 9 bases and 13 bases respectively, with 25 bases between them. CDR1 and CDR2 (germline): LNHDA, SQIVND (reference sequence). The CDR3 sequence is CASSHLAEVALQFF. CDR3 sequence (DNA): TGTGCCAGCTCCCACCTTGCGGAGGTGGCCCTACAGTTCTTC. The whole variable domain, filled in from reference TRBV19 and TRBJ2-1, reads DGGITQSPKYLFRKEGQNVTLSCEQNLNHDAMYWYRQDPGQGLRLIYYSQIVNDFQKGDIAEGYSVSREKKESFPLTVTSAQKNPTAFYLCASSHLAEVALQFFGPGTRLTVL.

The CDR3 spells CASSIMEGVGYEQYF. DNA of the CDR3: TGTGCCAGTAGTATTATGGAGGGCGTAGGATACGAGCAGTACTTC. The chain combines TRBV19 with TRBJ2-7, with D possibly TRBD2 on 6 matching bases. The CDR3 is 15 amino acids. V gave up 3 bases and J gave up 4 bases, with 16 bases separating them. Germline V gene sequence: CDR1 LNHDA, CDR2 SQIVND (reference sequence).

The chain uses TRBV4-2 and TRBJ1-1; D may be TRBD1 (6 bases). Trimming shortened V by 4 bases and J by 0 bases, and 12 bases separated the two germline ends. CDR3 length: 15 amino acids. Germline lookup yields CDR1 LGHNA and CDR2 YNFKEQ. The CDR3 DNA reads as TGTGCCAGCAGCCCCACGCAGGGGATGAACACTGAAGCTTTCTTT. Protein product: CASSPTQGMNTEAFF.

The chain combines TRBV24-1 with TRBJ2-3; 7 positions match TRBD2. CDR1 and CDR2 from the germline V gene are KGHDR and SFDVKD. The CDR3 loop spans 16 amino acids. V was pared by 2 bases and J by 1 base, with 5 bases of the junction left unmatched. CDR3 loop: CATSDWEGWGTDTQYF. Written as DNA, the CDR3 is TGTGCCACCAGTGATTGGGAGGGGTGGGGCACAGATACGCAGTATTTT.

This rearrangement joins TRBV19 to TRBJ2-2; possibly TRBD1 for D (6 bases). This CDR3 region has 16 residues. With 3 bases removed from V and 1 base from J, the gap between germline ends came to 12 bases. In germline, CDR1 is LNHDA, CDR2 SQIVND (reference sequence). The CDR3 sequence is CASSIGRGENTGELFF. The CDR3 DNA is TGTGCCAGTAGTATCGGCAGGGGCGAGAACACCGGGGAGCTGTTTTTT.

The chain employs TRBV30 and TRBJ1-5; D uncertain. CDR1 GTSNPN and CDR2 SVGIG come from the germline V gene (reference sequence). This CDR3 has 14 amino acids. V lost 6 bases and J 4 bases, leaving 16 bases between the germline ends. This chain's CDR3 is CACQSSAGNQPQHF. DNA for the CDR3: TGTGCCTGCCAATCCTCCGCCGGTAATCAGCCCCAGCATTTT.